These 32 T cell receptor beta chains were sequenced from one sample in a study of blood T cell repertoires in COVID-19. The assay was immunoSEQ multiplex PCR, and TCRdb's table has in-frame clones only and misses some. This repertoire shows 260,000 or so clones, roughly 87% found once; its top ten account for less than 10%. Sequenced material: peripheral blood. Every receptor here comes from a man aged 18 to 29 with active or convalescent COVID-19.

V gene TRBV9 combines with J gene TRBJ2-3; no firm D call. The CDR3 runs 15 residues. Germline loops: CDR1 SGDLS, CDR2 YYNGEE. Trimming removed 4 bases from V and 1 base from J, with 13 bases in between. DNA for the CDR3: TGTGCCAGCAGCCCCGAGGCCAGCGGCACAGATACGCAGTATTTT. It yields the protein CASSPEASGTDTQYF.

The chain links TRBV6-6 to TRBJ1-1; D not certain. The CDR3 sequence is 15 residues long. V lost 2 bases and J 1 base, leaving 11 bases between the germline ends. CDR1 and CDR2 (germline): MNHNY, SVGAGI (reference sequence). The CDR3: CASSYGSLGNTEAFF. The CDR3 region has the DNA TGTGCCAGCAGTTACGGGAGCCTGGGGAACACTGAAGCTTTCTTT.

This sequence joins TRBV18 and TRBJ2-1; D is perhaps TRBD1 (6 bases). V was clipped by 4 bases and J by 1 base, with 11 bases between them. The CDR3 consists of 15 residues. Germline V gene lookup returns CDR1 KGHSH and CDR2 LQKENI. CDR3 amino acids: CASSLQGGSYNEQFF. The DNA of the CDR3 is TGTGCCAGCTCACTACAGGGTGGGTCCTACAATGAGCAGTTCTTC.

This chain uses TRBV7-8 with TRBJ1-4; D might be TRBD1 (6 bases). The CDR3 is 15 residues long. The germline gives CDR1 SGHVS, CDR2 FQNEAQ. Trimming removed 2 bases at V and 5 bases at J, with 12 bases between. The CDR3: CASSLLSGVNEKLFF. The CDR3 nucleotides are TGTGCCAGCAGCTTATTGTCAGGGGTCAATGAAAAACTGTTTTTT.

The chain couples TRBV19 to TRBJ1-6, with D unclear. The CDR3 totals 13 residues. V lost 6 bases, J lost 6 bases, and 9 bases lay in between. Looked up from germline, CDR1 is LNHDA and CDR2 is SQIVND (reference sequence). The CDR3 coding sequence is TGTGCCAGTAGGGCAGAATCTAATTCACCCCTCCACTTT. It codes for CASRAESNSPLHF.

The chain carries TRBV6-5 and TRBJ1-4, with D possibly matching TRBD1 (6 bases). In germline, CDR1 is MNHEY, CDR2 SVGAGI. The CDR3 loop spans 13 amino acids. Trimming took off 5 bases at V and 13 bases at J, with 17 bases between the two ends. The chain's CDR3 is CASSQFRDTPLFF. The DNA of the CDR3 is TGTGCCAGCAGTCAGTTCCGGGACACACCACTGTTTTTT.

The rearrangement links TRBV7-7 to TRBJ2-5; D call uncertain. The germline gives CDR1 SSHAT, CDR2 FNYEAQ (reference sequence). The V end was cut by 5 bases, the J end by 4 bases, with 14 bases between. The CDR3 covers 14 residues. The CDR3 protein is CASSGPSGGETQYF. In nucleotides, the CDR3 is TGTGCCAGCAGCGGCCCCTCTGGCGGAGAGACCCAGTACTTC.

The chain uses TRBV12-3 or TRBV12-4 and TRBJ1-1; D is undetermined. The CDR3 is 13 residues long. V lost 5 bases and J lost 4, with 11 bases in between. The CDR3 DNA sequence: TGTGCCAGCAGTCGGGAGGCAGGCACTGAAGCTTTCTTT. Its translation is CASSREAGTEAFF.

This chain connects TRBV27 to TRBJ2-7; 8 bases fit TRBD2. Germline values: CDR1 MNHEY, CDR2 SMNVEV (reference sequence). There are 14 residues in the CDR3. The trim removed 5 bases at V and 3 bases at J, leaving 6 bases unmatched. The CDR3 loop is CASSLLRGVYEQYF. Here the CDR3 DNA reads TGTGCCAGCAGTCTTCTGCGGGGGGTCTACGAGCAGTACTTC.

The chain links TRBV7-8 to TRBJ1-2; 8 bases fit TRBD1. Trimming at V came to 5 bases and at J to 6 bases, leaving 11 bases not matched to a gene. Per the germline V gene, CDR1 is SGHVS and CDR2 is FQNEAQ. The CDR3 runs 15 residues. CDR3 region: CASSARTGRRDGYTF. The CDR3 DNA is TGTGCCAGCAGCGCCAGGACAGGGAGAAGGGATGGCTACACCTTC. Using reference TRBV7-8 and TRBJ1-2 for the parts outside the CDR3, the full variable domain is GAGVSQSPRYKVAKRGQDVALRCDPISGHVSLFWYQQALGQGPEFLTYFQNEAQLDKSGLPSDRFFAERPEGSVSTLKIQRTQQEDSAVYLCASSARTGRRDGYTFGSGTRLTVV.

The chain combines TRBV7-9 with TRBJ1-5, with 8 bases lining up with TRBD1. The CDR3 loop spans 16 amino acids. Germline V gene lookup returns CDR1 SEHNR and CDR2 FQNEAQ (reference sequence). The junction had 6 bases not matched to a gene; V was cut back by 4 bases and J by 1 base. CDR3 bases: TGTGCCAGCAGCTCAAGCCGGACAGGGAGCAATCAGCCCCAGCATTTT. As protein: CASSSSRTGSNQPQHF.

CDR3 region: CASSQSDRTRYGYTF. The CDR3 DNA sequence: TGTGCCAGCAGCCAATCGGACAGGACCCGCTATGGCTACACCTTC. The chain combines TRBV3-1 (or the pseudogene TRBV3-2) with TRBJ1-2; 7 nucleotides line up with TRBD1. The junction had 7 bases not matched to a gene; V was cut back by 2 bases and J by 4 bases. In germline, CDR1 is LGHDT, CDR2 YNNKEL (reference sequence). The CDR3 contains 15 residues.

The rearrangement links TRBV18 to TRBJ1-5; D is ambiguous. Trimming took off 3 bases at V and 1 base at J, with 4 bases between the two ends. The CDR3 is 13 amino acids. CDR1 KGHSH and CDR2 LQKENI come from the germline V gene. The CDR3 spells CASSPFSNQPQHF. The CDR3 DNA follows: TGTGCCAGCTCACCCTTCAGCAATCAGCCCCAGCATTTT.

The chain recombines TRBV4-3 with TRBJ1-2; a possible D gene is TRBD1 (5 bases). CDR1 LGHNA and CDR2 YSLEER come from the germline V gene. CDR3 length equals 16 residues. V lost 0 bases, J lost 3 bases, and 14 bases lay in between. The CDR3 sequence is CASSQDPQGPDYGYTF. The CDR3 DNA reads as TGCGCCAGCAGCCAAGACCCCCAGGGCCCGGACTATGGCTACACCTTC.

The V and J genes are TRBV5-6 and TRBJ2-3; D is ambiguous. The CDR3 totals 12 residues. Germline CDR1 reads SGHDT; CDR2 reads YYEEEE. Between the trimmed V and J ends, which lost 3 bases and 0 bases, there was a span of 2 bases. The chain's CDR3 is CASSSSTDTQYF. The CDR3 DNA reads as TGTGCCAGCAGCTCTAGCACAGATACGCAGTATTTT. The whole variable domain, remainder taken from reference TRBV5-6 and TRBJ2-3, is DAGVTQSPTHLIKTRGQQVTLRCSPKSGHDTVSWYQQALGQGPQFIFQYYEEEERQRGNFPDRFSGHQFPNYSSELNVNALLLGDSALYLCASSSSTDTQYFGPGTRLTVL.

This rearrangement joins TRBV13 to TRBJ2-3; D unclear. CDR1 and CDR2 (germline): PRHDT, FYEKMQ (reference sequence). Trimming removed 0 bases at V and 4 bases at J, with 2 bases between. The CDR3 sequence is 12 residues long. The CDR3 loop reads CASSLGADTQYF. Here the CDR3 DNA reads TGTGCCAGCAGCTTAGGCGCAGATACGCAGTATTTT.

The chain combines TRBV6-5 with TRBJ1-6; no reliable D call. Germline CDR1 is MNHEY and CDR2 is SVGAGI. The CDR3 has 15 residues. Trimming took 9 bases from V and 4 from J, leaving 16 bases between them. In nucleotides, the CDR3 is TGTGCCAGTTCCCCCGGAGGAGTGTATAATTCACCCCTCCACTTT. Translated, it gives CASSPGGVYNSPLHF.

The chain uses TRBV3-1 (or the pseudogene TRBV3-2) and TRBJ2-4, with 9 bases fitting TRBD2. This CDR3 contains 14 residues. Per the germline V gene, CDR1 is LGHDT and CDR2 is YNNKEL (reference sequence). V lost 1 base, J lost 11 bases, and 6 bases stayed unmatched. CDR3 amino acids: CASSQGTSVLVQYF. In DNA form, the CDR3 reads TGTGCCAGCAGCCAAGGGACTAGCGTCCTTGTTCAGTACTTC.

This chain links TRBV6-4 with TRBJ2-2; possibly TRBD1 for D (6 bases). V gave up 8 bases and J gave up 1 base, with 20 bases separating them. The CDR3 spans 17 residues. The germline V gene encodes CDR1 MRHNA and CDR2 SNTAGT. The CDR3 bases are TGTGCCAGCGCCGGGACACCGGGACACCTGAACACCGGGGAGCTGTTTTTT. It is translated as CASAGTPGHLNTGELFF.

The chain employs TRBV29-1 and TRBJ2-1, with TRBD1 as a possible D gene (6 bases). The CDR3 sequence is 13 residues long. Trimming left V 5 bases short and J 5 bases short, with 13 bases between. The V gene's germline CDR1 is SQVTM and CDR2 ANQGSEA. CDR3 amino acids: CSVFRDTHNEQFF. CDR3 in DNA: TGCAGCGTTTTCCGGGACACCCACAATGAGCAGTTCTTC.

This clone occurred once. The chain recombines TRBV23-1 with TRBJ1-1, with D maybe TRBD1 (5 bases). TRBV23-1 is classed as an ORF, of uncertain function. V was cut by 6 bases and J by 1 base, with 6 bases left in between. The CDR3 has 12 amino acids. The DNA for the CDR3 is TGCGCCAGCAGAGACAGGAACACTGAAGCTTTCTTT. It encodes CASRDRNTEAFF.

V gene TRBV7-2 combines with J gene TRBJ2-5; 8 bases line up with TRBD2. The CDR3 has 13 residues. Losses at the gene ends were 5 bases for V and 5 bases for J; bases not matched to a gene: 4. CDR1 is SGHTA and CDR2 is FQGNSA in the germline V gene. CDR3 in amino acids: CASSQSGGETQYF. DNA for the CDR3: TGTGCCAGCAGCCAGTCGGGGGGGGAGACCCAGTACTTC.

This sequence joins TRBV6-2 or TRBV6-3 and TRBJ1-4; TRBD1 aligns across 9 bases. The V gene's germline CDR1 is MNHEY and CDR2 SVGEGT. This CDR3 comprises 15 residues. After removal of 4 bases from V and 7 bases from J, the junction contained 7 bases not matched to a gene. The CDR3 nucleotides read TGTGCCAGCAGTTCACCCGGGACAGGGAGTGAAAAACTGTTTTTT. The encoded protein is CASSSPGTGSEKLFF.

This clone appeared once. V is TRBV19 and J is TRBJ1-5; a weak D match, TRBD1 (5 bases). Germline values: CDR1 LNHDA, CDR2 SQIVND (reference sequence). V gave up 4 bases and J gave up 7 bases, with 14 bases separating them. The CDR3 is 14 amino acids. The CDR3 DNA reads TGTGCCAGTAGTAATCCCGGCAGGGAACAGCCCCAGCATTTT. It codes for CASSNPGREQPQHF.

The chain employs TRBV11-2 and TRBJ1-1; 7 positions match TRBD1. This CDR3 is built from 14 residues. CDR1 is SGHAT and CDR2 is FQNNGV in the germline V gene. Trimming removed 1 base from V and 5 bases from J; junction bases left unmatched: 4. CDR3 nucleotide sequence: TGTGCCAGCAGCTTAGGAGGGGGCCGGACTGAAGCTTTCTTT. This encodes CASSLGGGRTEAFF.

The V call is TRBV27, the J call TRBJ1-1; 7 bases align to TRBD1. This CDR3 is built from 13 residues. V shed 3 bases, J shed 4 bases, and the junction held 2 bases outside the gene matches. Germline V gene data show CDR1 as MNHEY and CDR2 as SMNVEV (reference sequence). The CDR3 DNA reads as TGTGCCAGCAGTTTCAGGACAGGCACTGAAGCTTTCTTT. It translates to CASSFRTGTEAFF.

A note on this clone: Its ends do not fully match the called genes, so a read error is possible. The rearrangement uses TRBV9 and TRBJ1-2; the D is unclear. In germline, CDR1 is SGDLS, CDR2 YYNGEE. This CDR3 contains 11 residues. The CDR3 region is CASTRLDPPVF. In DNA, the CDR3 is TGTGCCAGCACTCGACTGGATCCCCCAGTCTTC. The full variable domain, with the rest looked up from reference TRBV9 and TRBJ1-2, is DSGVTQTPKHLITATGQRVTLRCSPRSGDLSVYWYQQSLDQGLQFLIQYYNGEERAKGNILERFSAQQFPDLHSELNLSSLELGDSALYFCASTRLDPPVFGSGTRLTVV.

There are a few counts of this clone. V usage is TRBV5-3 and J usage is TRBJ2-7, with TRBD1 as a possible D gene (6 bases). TRBV5-3 is assigned to the ORF class and has an uncertain function. The CDR3 runs 16 residues. Trimming took off 4 bases at V and 0 bases at J, with 17 bases between the two ends. The CDR3 DNA is TGTGCCAGAAGCATTTCCGGGACACCTAGCTCCTACGAGCAGTACTTC. It specifies CARSISGTPSSYEQYF.

The rearrangement uses TRBV18 and TRBJ1-3; possible D gene TRBD1, 6 bases. The CDR3 loop spans 14 amino acids. The V end lost 6 bases, the J end lost 4 bases, and 13 bases lay between the germline ends. The germline V gene has CDR1 KGHSH and CDR2 LQKENI. CDR3 DNA: TGTGCCAGCTCCGCAGGGGTCTCCGGAAACACCATATATTTT. Protein sequence: CASSAGVSGNTIYF. Full variable domain (outside the CDR3, taken from reference TRBV18 and TRBJ1-3): NAGVMQNPRHLVRRRGQEARLRCSPMKGHSHVYWYRQLPEEGLKFMVYLQKENIIDESGMPKERFSAEFPKEGPSILRIQQVVRGDSAAYFCASSAGVSGNTIYFGEGSWLTVV.

The chain links TRBV7-9 to TRBJ2-1; D perhaps matches TRBD1 (6 bases). Germline CDR1 SEHNR, CDR2 FQNEAQ (reference sequence). The CDR3 is made up of 12 amino acids. Trimming pared 3 bases from V and 9 bases from J, leaving 9 bases between. The DNA of the CDR3 is TGTGCCAGCAGCTTCGCAGGGGTTGAGCAGTTCTTC. It translates to CASSFAGVEQFF.

The genes are TRBV5-4 and TRBJ2-1; possibly TRBD2 for D (6 bases). The V end was cut by 0 bases, the J end by 3 bases, with 16 bases between. The CDR3 totals 17 residues. Per the germline V gene, CDR1 is SGHNT and CDR2 is YYREEE (reference sequence). CDR3 loop: CASSLEMGLENYNEQFF. CDR3 bases: TGTGCCAGCAGCTTGGAAATGGGACTGGAAAACTACAATGAGCAGTTCTTC. Variable domain in full (rest from reference TRBV5-4 and TRBJ2-1): ETGVTQSPTHLIKTRGQQVTLRCSSQSGHNTVSWYQQALGQGPQFIFQYYREEENGRGNFPPRFSGLQFPNYSSELNVNALELDDSALYLCASSLEMGLENYNEQFFGPGTRLTVL.

The V call is TRBV6-2 or TRBV6-3, the J call TRBJ2-3; the match to TRBD1 covers 8 bases. The germline V gene encodes CDR1 MNHEY and CDR2 SVGEGT. The CDR3 totals 16 residues. The ends lost 4 bases at V and 6 bases at J; junction bases unmatched: 12. CDR3 in DNA: TGTGCCAGCAGTTGGCGGACAGGGACGAGTACTGATACGCAGTATTTT. Its translation: CASSWRTGTSTDTQYF.